These 19 T cell receptor beta chains share one sample of origin, sequenced in a study of blood T cell repertoires in COVID-19. The data were produced by immunoSEQ multiplex PCR, yet TCRdb's version contains in-frame clones alone and is incomplete. Counted here are under 50,000 clones, roughly four fifths occurring once; the ten biggest clones make up roughly 7%. Sequenced sample: peripheral blood. These receptors were taken from a man aged 35 to 55 with acute or convalescent COVID-19.

The chain joins TRBV10-2 to TRBJ1-2, with D maybe TRBD1 (5 bases). The CDR3 covers 12 residues. Germline CDR1 WSHSY, CDR2 SAAADI. Deletions cut 6 bases from V and 5 bases from J, with 10 bases between. CDR3 loop: CASRRDGYGYTF. In DNA form, the CDR3 reads TGCGCCAGCAGGCGGGACGGTTATGGCTACACCTTC.

The V and J genes are TRBV27 and TRBJ2-5; D may be TRBD1 (7 bases). V was trimmed by 6 bases and J by 0 bases, leaving 23 bases between them. CDR1 is MNHEY, CDR2 SMNVEV, per germline (reference sequence). This CDR3 is built from 18 residues. CDR3 in DNA: TGTGCCAGCAGAAAGGAGGCGGGGACAGCGACCTACCAAGAGACCCAGTACTTC. Its protein product is CASRKEAGTATYQETQYF.

J is TRBJ2-1 and V is TRBV10-2; D not resolved. This CDR3 comprises 16 residues. Germline V gene lookup returns CDR1 WSHSY and CDR2 SAAADI. V gave up 0 bases and J gave up 4 bases, with 13 bases separating them. The CDR3 here is CASSESGSGSYNEQFF. The DNA of the CDR3 is TGCGCCAGCAGTGAGTCCGGCTCCGGGTCGTACAATGAGCAGTTCTTC.

The chain links TRBV11-2 to TRBJ2-1; D is unresolved. The V end was cut by 5 bases, the J end by 4 bases, with 9 bases between. Germline lookup yields CDR1 SGHAT and CDR2 FQNNGV. This CDR3 is built from 13 residues. The CDR3 DNA is TGTGCCAGCAGCGCCACCCAGTACAATGAGCAGTTCTTC. Amino acids: CASSATQYNEQFF.

The J gene is TRBJ1-2, the V gene TRBV7-2; 7 bases line up with TRBD1. The germline V gene encodes CDR1 SGHTA and CDR2 FQGNSA. This CDR3 spans 17 amino acids. Trimming removed 5 bases from V and 4 bases from J; junction bases left unmatched: 16. The CDR3 protein is CASSPSGQEKRLYGYTF. The CDR3 DNA is TGTGCCAGCAGCCCTAGTGGACAGGAAAAAAGGCTCTATGGCTACACCTTC.

The chain recombines TRBV3-1 (or the pseudogene TRBV3-2) with TRBJ1-1; D gene ambiguous. V was shortened by 5 bases and J by 4 bases, with 14 bases between the two germline ends. There are 14 residues in the CDR3. Per germline, CDR1 LGHDT and CDR2 YNNKEL (reference sequence). In nucleotides, the CDR3 is TGTGCCAGCAGCGTAACCGACGGCGGCACTGAAGCTTTCTTT. It translates to CASSVTDGGTEAFF.

The chain combines TRBV18 with TRBJ1-5; D is ambiguous. Trimming left V 3 bases short and J 6 bases short, with 15 bases between. Looked up from germline, CDR1 is KGHSH and CDR2 is LQKENI. The CDR3 contains 15 residues. CDR3 sequence (DNA): TGTGCCAGCTCACCGGCCTCGGGGTTGGGTCAGCCCCAGCATTTT. Residues: CASSPASGLGQPQHF.

V is TRBV18 and J is TRBJ1-1; D is undetermined. Trimming took 5 bases from V and 2 from J, leaving 12 bases between them. The CDR3 is 14 residues long. Germline V gene sequence: CDR1 KGHSH, CDR2 LQKENI. The CDR3 spells CASSFSGSNTEAFF. CDR3 nucleotide sequence: TGTGCCAGCTCATTCTCCGGGAGTAACACTGAAGCTTTCTTT.

The chain links TRBV9 to TRBJ1-1; D not certain. With 2 bases removed from V and 1 base from J, the gap between germline ends came to 12 bases. Germline V gene lookup returns CDR1 SGDLS and CDR2 YYNGEE. The CDR3 loop spans 15 amino acids. The CDR3 DNA reads as TGTGCCAGCAGCGTTAGGGAGATTCCGAACACTGAAGCTTTCTTT. Protein sequence: CASSVREIPNTEAFF.

The chain recombines TRBV3-1 (or the pseudogene TRBV3-2) with TRBJ2-3; TRBD2 aligns across 7 bases. The CDR3 has 15 residues. J lost 4 bases, V lost 2 bases, and 6 bases had no gene match. Per germline, CDR1 LGHDT and CDR2 YNNKEL (reference sequence). The CDR3 spells CASSQFGGWADTQYF. The CDR3 DNA reads TGTGCCAGCAGCCAATTCGGGGGGTGGGCAGATACGCAGTATTTT.

This clone was counted a single time. The chain couples TRBV29-1 to TRBJ2-3; 13 positions match TRBD2. Germline V gene lookup returns CDR1 SQVTM and CDR2 ANQGSEA. The CDR3 runs to 14 residues. J was trimmed by 8 bases and V by 6 bases; bases with no gene match: 8. This CDR3 is CSVERTSGGGTQYF. The CDR3 nucleotides read TGCAGCGTCGAACGGACTAGCGGGGGCGGTACGCAGTATTTT.

The chain has TRBV19 and TRBJ1-2, with 8 bases identical to TRBD1. V gave up 7 bases and J gave up 2 bases; unmatched junction bases: 0. The V gene's germline CDR1 is LNHDA and CDR2 SQIVND (reference sequence). The CDR3 has 12 amino acids. This CDR3 is CASTGGNYGYTF. The DNA for the CDR3 is TGTGCCAGTACAGGGGGCAACTATGGCTACACCTTC.

The chain carries TRBV21-1 and TRBJ2-2; the D call in the table, TRBD2, was not verified against the DNA. TRBV21-1 is flagged as a pseudogene. The CDR3 runs to 16 residues. The CDR3 DNA reads TGTGCCAGCAGCGAGCCATCGTGGACTAACACCGGGGAGCTGTTTTTT. Residues: CASSEPSWTNTGELFF.

The chain employs TRBV19 and TRBJ2-2; D perhaps matches TRBD1 (6 bases). The length of the CDR3 is 16 residues. CDR1 and CDR2 (germline): LNHDA, SQIVND (reference sequence). Trimming removed 3 bases from V and 6 bases from J, with 17 bases in between. In DNA form, the CDR3 reads TGTGCCAGTAGTATCGGACAGTCAGGGGCGGCCGGGGAGCTGTTTTTT. Protein sequence: CASSIGQSGAAGELFF.

This chain uses TRBV2 with TRBJ1-2; tentative D call: TRBD1 (5 bases). Germline V CDR1 and CDR2: SNHLY, FYNNEI. The CDR3 is 15 amino acids. Between the trimmed V and J ends, which lost 4 bases and 8 bases, there was a span of 20 bases. The CDR3 DNA is TGTGCCAGCAGTGTTAACTCGGCAGGGCTGGGGGGCTACACCTTC. It specifies CASSVNSAGLGGYTF. Full variable domain (outside the CDR3, taken from reference TRBV2 and TRBJ1-2): EPEVTQTPSHQVTQMGQEVILRCVPISNHLYFYWYRQILGQKVEFLVSFYNNEISEKSEIFDDQFSVERPDGSNFTLKIRSTKLEDSAMYFCASSVNSAGLGGYTFGSGTRLTVV.

The chain carries TRBV3-1 (or the pseudogene TRBV3-2) and TRBJ1-2; D unresolved. The CDR3 is made up of 12 amino acids. CDR1 is LGHDT and CDR2 is YNNKEL in the germline V gene (reference sequence). V was trimmed by 1 base and J by 13 bases, leaving 13 bases between them. Here the CDR3 DNA reads TGTGCCAGCAGCCAAGCAGGAGGGCGCAGCACCTTC. This gives the protein CASSQAGGRSTF.

The chain links TRBV6-5 to TRBJ2-7; 8 bases map to TRBD1. This CDR3 comprises 15 residues. Germline values: CDR1 MNHEY, CDR2 SVGAGI. The V gene end was trimmed by 3 bases and the J gene end by 5 bases; junction bases not matched to a gene: 9. The CDR3: CASSYYLRTGNEQYF. Written as DNA, the CDR3 is TGTGCCAGCAGTTATTACCTCCGGACAGGGAACGAGCAGTACTTC.

The chain has TRBV2 and TRBJ2-3; a weak D match, TRBD1 (6 bases). V was pared by 5 bases and J by 5 bases, with 17 bases between. CDR1 SNHLY and CDR2 FYNNEI come from the germline V gene. CDR3 length: 15 residues. The CDR3 here is CASSQGLLREDTQYF. As DNA, the CDR3 is TGTGCCAGCAGTCAGGGGCTCCTACGGGAAGATACGCAGTATTTT.

This sequence joins TRBV7-9 and TRBJ2-1, with D possibly TRBD2 on 7 matching bases. CDR1 is SEHNR and CDR2 is FQNEAQ in the germline V gene (reference sequence). Trimming took off 5 bases at V and 4 bases at J, with 18 bases between the two ends. The length of the CDR3 is 16 residues. CDR3 DNA: TGTGCCAGCAGCCGTCGGGGGGCCGGTGTATACAATGAGCAGTTCTTC. Its translation is CASSRRGAGVYNEQFF.